The 28 T cell receptor beta chains below all came from one sample that was sequenced in a study of blood T cell repertoires in COVID-19. Libraries were prepared by immunoSEQ multiplex PCR; TCRdb keeps only in-frame clonotypes and omits some of them. The sample includes 250,000 to 300,000 clones, roughly nine tenths of them seen just once. The sample was peripheral blood. Receptors were obtained from a woman aged 45 to 65 who had recovered from COVID-19.

This clone was seen only a few times. J is TRBJ1-1 and V is TRBV5-8, with 7 bases fitting TRBD1. Per germline, CDR1 SGHTS and CDR2 YDEGEE. J lost 3 bases, V lost 5 bases, and 7 bases had no gene match. The CDR3 is 14 residues long. CDR3 DNA sequence: TGTGCCAGCAGTTTCAATGACAGGGACACTGAAGCTTTCTTT. Residues: CASSFNDRDTEAFF. Full variable domain (missing parts from reference TRBV5-8 and TRBJ1-1): EAGVTQSPTHLIKTRGQQATLRCSPISGHTSVYWYQQALGLGLQFLLWYDEGEERNRGNFPPRFSGRQFPNYSSELNVNALELEDSALYLCASSFNDRDTEAFFGQGTRLTVV.

The chain recombines TRBV13 with TRBJ2-5, with 14 positions matching TRBD2. V shed 5 bases and J 3 bases; nucleotides not matched to a gene: 5. Germline V gene data show CDR1 as PRHDT and CDR2 as FYEKMQ (reference sequence). The CDR3 extends over 16 amino acids. The CDR3 nucleotides read TGTGCCAGCAGCGGGACGGGACTAGCGGGGGAAGAGACCCAGTACTTC. Residues: CASSGTGLAGEETQYF. Combining the CDR3 with reference TRBV13 and TRBJ2-5 gives the whole variable domain AAGVIQSPRHLIKEKRETATLKCYPIPRHDTVYWYQQGPGQDPQFLISFYEKMQSDKGSIPDRFSAQQFSDYHSELNMSSLELGDSALYFCASSGTGLAGEETQYFGPGTRLLVL.

This rearrangement joins TRBV6-2 or TRBV6-3 to TRBJ2-3, with a tentative D call TRBD2 (7 bases). Between the trimmed V and J ends, which lost 5 bases and 4 bases, there was a span of 13 bases. This CDR3 contains 14 residues. The germline V gene encodes CDR1 MNHEY and CDR2 SVGEGT. The CDR3 is CASSGGAGSDTQYF. For the CDR3, the DNA is TGTGCCAGCAGTGGGGGGGCCGGTTCAGATACGCAGTATTTT.

The J gene is TRBJ2-5, the V gene TRBV6-5; D might be TRBD1 (6 bases). CDR1 and CDR2 (germline): MNHEY, SVGAGI. The CDR3 has 15 residues. V was pared by 5 bases and J by 2 bases, with 15 bases between. The DNA of the CDR3 is TGTGCCAGCAGTACAGGGTCCGATGGTCAAGAGACCCAGTACTTC. Protein sequence: CASSTGSDGQETQYF.

The V and J genes are TRBV7-2 and TRBJ2-1, with 9 nucleotides matching TRBD1. Germline V gene lookup returns CDR1 SGHTA and CDR2 FQGNSA. There are 16 residues in the CDR3. V trimming: 6 bases; J trimming: 2 bases; junction bases outside the gene matches: 8. CDR3 protein: CASSSGTGFPYNEQFF. The DNA for the CDR3 is TGTGCCAGCAGTTCCGGGACAGGGTTCCCCTACAATGAGCAGTTCTTC.

V and J are TRBV11-1 and TRBJ2-3; 11 positions match TRBD2. V dropped 7 bases and J dropped 6; count of bases not matched to a gene: 6. The germline CDR1 and CDR2 sequences are SGHAT and FQDESV (reference sequence). The CDR3 has 14 amino acids. CDR3 in DNA: TGTGCCAGCAACGGACTAGCGGGCATGGATACGCAGTATTTT. Translating gives CASNGLAGMDTQYF.

The chain combines TRBV5-1 with TRBJ1-4; 7 nucleotides line up with TRBD1. CDR1 is SGHRS and CDR2 is YFSETQ in the germline V gene. This CDR3 has 15 residues. Germline trimming cut 4 bases from V and 7 bases from J; bases unmatched to any gene: 10. The DNA for the CDR3 is TGCGCCAGCAGCCCAGGACAGGCCTTGAGTGAAAAACTGTTTTTT. It specifies CASSPGQALSEKLFF.

The V and J genes are TRBV28 and TRBJ1-2; D unclear. The CDR3 sequence is 10 residues long. V lost 6 bases, J lost 5 bases, and 4 bases lay in between. CDR1 MDHEN and CDR2 SYDVKM come from the germline V gene. CDR3 residues: CASSQYGYTF. The CDR3 coding sequence is TGTGCCAGCAGCCAATATGGCTACACCTTC.

V is TRBV28 and J is TRBJ1-2; the match to TRBD1 covers 7 bases. Germline CDR1 MDHEN, CDR2 SYDVKM. The V gene end was trimmed by 5 bases and the J gene end by 5 bases; junction bases not matched to a gene: 2. The length of the CDR3 is 12 residues. CDR3 residues: CASSRQGYGYTF. The CDR3 DNA follows: TGTGCCAGCAGTCGACAGGGATATGGCTACACCTTC.

The rearrangement joins TRBV28 to TRBJ2-1; TRBD2 matches at 7 bases. CDR1 MDHEN and CDR2 SYDVKM come from the germline V gene. This CDR3 is 15 amino acids long. V trimming: 1 base; J trimming: 6 bases; junction bases outside the gene matches: 6. CDR3 sequence: CASSLSSGNVNEQFF. The CDR3 DNA is TGTGCCAGCAGTTTATCTAGCGGAAACGTCAATGAGCAGTTCTTC.

J is TRBJ1-6 and V is TRBV28; perhaps TRBD1 as D (6 bases). Trimming stripped 6 bases from V and 7 bases from J, with 16 bases between. Germline CDR1 and CDR2: MDHEN and SYDVKM. The CDR3 contains 15 residues. Here the CDR3 DNA reads TGTGCCAGCAGGCCGACACAGGGTTCGAATTCACCCCTCCACTTT. As protein: CASRPTQGSNSPLHF.

This sequence joins TRBV13 and TRBJ2-2; the match to TRBD1 covers 11 bases. Unmatched junction bases numbered 8, after V lost 5 bases and J lost 9 bases. The length of the CDR3 is 15 residues. CDR1 is PRHDT and CDR2 is FYEKMQ in the germline V gene (reference sequence). As DNA, the CDR3 is TGTGCCAGCAGCCCGGGACAGGGGGTCCCCCGGGAGCTGTTTTTT. This gives the protein CASSPGQGVPRELFF.

This clone was seen more than once but under ten times. The rearrangement uses TRBV19 and TRBJ2-4, with D hard to call. The V gene lost 9 bases and the J gene lost 1 base, with 16 bases spanning the gap. CDR3 length: 15 residues. From germline, CDR1 is LNHDA and CDR2 SQIVND (reference sequence). The CDR3 DNA is TGTGCCAGCGCTAATGCGCGAGCTGCCAAAAACATTCAGTACTTC. It translates to CASANARAAKNIQYF.

This sequence joins TRBV20-1 and TRBJ1-5; unclear D gene. Germline lookup yields CDR1 DFQATT and CDR2 SNEGSKA (reference sequence). This CDR3 is built from 11 residues. Trimming stripped 5 bases from V and 1 base from J, with 3 bases between. The CDR3 reads CSAGSNQPQHF. For the CDR3, the DNA is TGCAGTGCTGGCAGCAATCAGCCCCAGCATTTT.

This clone was counted once. This chain connects TRBV5-1 to TRBJ2-7; 7 bases are a match to TRBD2. The CDR3 runs to 15 residues. V lost 0 bases, J lost 6 bases, and 9 bases stayed unmatched. CDR1 is SGHRS and CDR2 is YFSETQ in the germline V gene. The CDR3, as DNA: TGCGCCAGCAGCTTGGAAGGGACTATCTACTCCGAGCAGTACTTC. Amino acids: CASSLEGTIYSEQYF.

V and J are TRBV30 and TRBJ2-2, with TRBD1 matching 7 bases. Per the germline V gene, CDR1 is GTSNPN and CDR2 is SVGIG (reference sequence). Trimming at V came to 1 base and at J to 4 bases, leaving 3 bases not matched to a gene. The CDR3 runs to 14 residues. CDR3 amino acids: CAWSATGPTGELFF. CDR3 coding DNA: TGTGCCTGGAGTGCGACAGGGCCCACCGGGGAGCTGTTTTTT.

The chain joins TRBV3-1 (or the pseudogene TRBV3-2) to TRBJ1-2; TRBD1 is a possible D gene (5 bases). This CDR3 contains 15 residues. Per germline, CDR1 LGHDT and CDR2 YNNKEL (reference sequence). V lost 2 bases and J 4 bases, leaving 14 bases between the germline ends. CDR3 nucleotide sequence: TGTGCCAGCAGCCAACTGCAGGGTCAGGGCTATGGCTACACCTTC. Translating it yields CASSQLQGQGYGYTF.

J is TRBJ2-3 and V is TRBV7-2, with 13 nucleotides matching TRBD2. The J segment lost 5 bases and the V segment lost 2 bases, leaving 7 bases of the junction unmatched. The germline gives CDR1 SGHTA, CDR2 FQGNSA. The CDR3 extends over 17 amino acids. The CDR3 bases are TGTGCCAGCAGCTTATACCCCGGACTAGCGGGAGTAGATACGCAGTATTTT. Residues: CASSLYPGLAGVDTQYF.

This clone was recorded once. The chain is built from TRBV30 and TRBJ1-2, with 10 bases aligning to TRBD1. Germline V gene sequence: CDR1 GTSNPN, CDR2 SVGIG (reference sequence). Unmatched junction bases numbered 3, after V lost 2 bases and J lost 0 bases. The CDR3 has 15 residues. Here the CDR3 DNA reads TGTGCCTGGAGTCGGACAGGGGGACCTAACTATGGCTACACCTTC. Protein sequence: CAWSRTGGPNYGYTF.

The chain recombines TRBV11-2 with TRBJ1-6; D is ambiguous. V was cut by 1 base and J by 7 bases, with 11 bases left in between. CDR3 length: 15 residues. From germline, CDR1 is SGHAT and CDR2 FQNNGV. In nucleotides, the CDR3 is TGTGCCAGCAGCTTAGGAGCCGGGTACAATTCACCCCTCCACTTT. Amino acids: CASSLGAGYNSPLHF.

CDR3 in DNA: TGTGCCAGCAGCCAAGACCAGGGTAGGTTCCACGAGCAGTACTTC. Protein sequence: CASSQDQGRFHEQYF. This chain connects TRBV9 to TRBJ2-7; D perhaps matches TRBD1 (5 bases). The germline gives CDR1 SGDLS, CDR2 YYNGEE. Between the trimmed V and J ends, which lost 4 bases and 5 bases, there was a span of 19 bases. The CDR3 contains 15 residues.

This clone was detected a few times. The chain combines TRBV6-2 or TRBV6-3 with TRBJ2-1; 8 nucleotides match TRBD2. CDR3 length: 17 residues. The ends lost 2 bases at V and 0 bases at J; junction bases unmatched: 6. Germline lookup yields CDR1 MNHEY and CDR2 SVGEGT. The CDR3 region is CASSYTPTSGSYNEQFF. CDR3 DNA: TGTGCCAGCAGTTACACCCCTACTAGCGGCTCCTACAATGAGCAGTTCTTC.

This clone was seen just once. CDR3 in amino acids: CASSQDRGIGTEAFF. In DNA, the CDR3 is TGCGCCAGCAGCCAGGACAGGGGGATAGGGACTGAAGCTTTCTTT. The rearrangement uses TRBV4-1 and TRBJ1-1, with 10 bases that match TRBD1. Trimming cost V 3 bases and J 5 bases; bases outside gene matches: 6. CDR3 size: 15 residues. Germline V CDR1 and CDR2: MGHRA, YSYEKL.

The chain combines TRBV4-1 with TRBJ2-5, with D perhaps TRBD1 (5 bases). Germline V CDR1 and CDR2: MGHRA, YSYEKL. The CDR3 extends over 14 amino acids. V gave up 2 bases and J gave up 5 bases, with 12 bases separating them. This CDR3 reads CASSQKLTGETQYF. CDR3 in DNA: TGCGCCAGCAGCCAAAAGCTCACAGGCGAGACCCAGTACTTC.

V usage is TRBV3-1 (or the pseudogene TRBV3-2) and J usage is TRBJ1-2; the D gene is possibly TRBD1 (6 bases). The ends were cut back, 5 bases at V and 0 bases at J, with 13 bases in the middle. The CDR3 is 15 residues long. Germline V gene lookup returns CDR1 LGHDT and CDR2 YNNKEL (reference sequence). The DNA for the CDR3 is TGTGCCAGCAGCTCGGGACACCCGGCTAACTATGGCTACACCTTC. Encoded protein: CASSSGHPANYGYTF.

The gene calls are TRBV6-4 and TRBJ2-1; D gene ambiguous. Germline lookup yields CDR1 MRHNA and CDR2 SNTAGT. V lost 2 bases to trimming and J lost 0 bases, with 8 bases between them. This CDR3 region has 15 residues. The CDR3 is CASSDRHSSYNEQFF. DNA for the CDR3: TGTGCCAGCAGTGACAGGCACAGCTCCTACAATGAGCAGTTCTTC.

The chain is built from TRBV23-1 and TRBJ1-1; TRBD1 aligns across 8 bases. TRBV23-1 is an open reading frame whose function is uncertain. The CDR3 loop spans 15 amino acids. The trim removed 3 bases at V and 3 bases at J, leaving 6 bases unmatched. CDR3 residues: CASSHLPTGDTEAFF. CDR3 nucleotide sequence: TGCGCCAGCAGTCACCTCCCGACAGGGGACACTGAAGCTTTCTTT.

The chain carries TRBV9 and TRBJ2-1; TRBD1 agrees at 10 bases. The germline V gene has CDR1 SGDLS and CDR2 YYNGEE. CDR3 length: 19 residues. With V trimmed by 3 bases and J by 7 bases, 19 bases remained unmatched. CDR3 DNA: TGTGCCAGCAGCGCCTTGCAAAAGACAGGGGGCGCGAGGGGGAATGAGCAGTTCTTC. Its protein product is CASSALQKTGGARGNEQFF.